These 26 T cell receptor beta chains originate from one sample sequenced in a study of T cell repertoires in cytomegalovirus infection. TCRdb called the reads again in MiXCR, with one record for every CDR3 protein. The sample records 450,000 to 550,000 distinct CDR3 sequences, 16% being singletons. Sample: CD8+ T cells from PBMCs. All receptors come from a human donor in good health (CMV status not recorded). Some clones in this sample may be carry-over from other donors' samples.

V gene TRBV2 combines with J gene TRBJ2-2, with D possibly being TRBD1 (5 bases). The CDR3 runs to 14 residues. Trimming took off 3 bases at V and 2 bases at J, with 7 bases between the two ends. The germline V gene encodes CDR1 SNHLY and CDR2 FYNNEI. The CDR3 sequence is CASSETVNTGELFF. CDR3 coding DNA: TGTGCCAGCAGTGAGACAGTTAACACCGGGGAGCTGTTTTTT. Filled out from reference TRBV2 and TRBJ2-2, the complete variable domain reads EPEVTQTPSHQVTQMGQEVILRCVPISNHLYFYWYRQILGQKVEFLVSFYNNEISEKSEIFDDQFSVERPDGSNFTLKIRSTKLEDSAMYFCASSETVNTGELFFGEGSRLTVL.

The rearrangement uses TRBV11-2 and TRBJ2-1; no reliable D call. CDR1 is SGHAT, CDR2 FQNNGV, per germline. CDR3 length equals 15 residues. V lost 0 bases to trimming and J lost 2 bases, with 8 bases between them. The CDR3 DNA sequence: TGTGCCAGCAGCTTAGATTCGGCAGCCTACAATGAGCAGTTCTTC. Translation gives CASSLDSAAYNEQFF.

This clonotype has ten or more counts. The chain is built from TRBV11-1 and TRBJ2-7; TRBD2 matches at 9 bases. Germline lookup yields CDR1 SGHAT and CDR2 FQDESV (reference sequence). J gave up 2 bases and V 6 bases, and 8 bases lay outside the gene matches. The CDR3 runs 15 residues. The CDR3 nucleotides are TGTGCCAGCAGGCCGGCGGGAGGGCCCACCTACGAGCAGTACTTC. Encoded protein: CASRPAGGPTYEQYF.

This clonotype was seen a handful of times. The V gene is TRBV11-2, the J gene TRBJ1-1; D gene uncertain. The CDR3 consists of 14 residues. The ends were cut back, 5 bases at V and 3 bases at J, with 13 bases in the middle. CDR1 SGHAT and CDR2 FQNNGV come from the germline V gene. This chain's CDR3 is CASSPWGRDTEAFF. The DNA for the CDR3 is TGTGCCAGCAGCCCCTGGGGTCGCGACACTGAAGCTTTCTTT.

This clonotype appeared many times. The chain joins TRBV7-9 to TRBJ1-1; the D gene is possibly TRBD1 (6 bases). The V gene lost 5 bases and the J gene lost 8 bases, with 9 bases spanning the gap. The V gene's germline CDR1 is SEHNR and CDR2 FQNEAQ (reference sequence). The CDR3 has 11 amino acids. The CDR3 region has the DNA TGTGCCAGCAGCATAGACAGGGAAGCTTTCTTT. This encodes CASSIDREAFF.

The chain joins TRBV19 to TRBJ2-7; tentative D call: TRBD1 (5 bases). The CDR3 is 15 residues long. In germline, CDR1 is LNHDA, CDR2 SQIVND (reference sequence). Trimming took 1 base from V and 5 from J, leaving 15 bases between them. CDR3 coding DNA: TGTGCCAGTAGTATAGCAGGGCGGTCTGGGGACGAGCAGTACTTC. This codes for CASSIAGRSGDEQYF.

The chain links TRBV25-1 to TRBJ1-1; D uncertain. V lost 1 base, J lost 0 bases, and 9 bases lay in between. The CDR3 sequence is 15 residues long. CDR1 is MGHDK, CDR2 SYGVNS, per germline. This CDR3 reads CASSEWTTLNTEAFF. In DNA form, the CDR3 reads TGTGCCAGCAGTGAATGGACGACCCTGAACACTGAAGCTTTCTTT. The full variable domain, in which reference TRBV25-1 and TRBJ1-1 provide the parts outside the CDR3, is EADIYQTPRYLVIGTGKKITLECSQTMGHDKMYWYQQDPGMELHLIHYSYGVNSTEKGDLSSESTVSRIRTEHFPLTLESARPSHTSQYLCASSEWTTLNTEAFFGQGTRLTVV.

This clonotype was seen repeatedly, ten times or more. The rearrangement links TRBV7-8 to TRBJ2-2; 11 positions match TRBD2. CDR3 length equals 17 residues. V shed 1 base, J shed 0 bases, and the junction held 1 base outside the gene matches. CDR1 is SGHVS and CDR2 is FQNEAQ in the germline V gene. CDR3 DNA sequence: TGTGCCAGCAGCTTAGGACTAGCGGGGACGAACACCGGGGAGCTGTTTTTT. It encodes CASSLGLAGTNTGELFF.

Ten or more counts support this clonotype. V is TRBV19 and J is TRBJ2-1, with TRBD2 matching 7 bases. CDR3 size: 15 residues. Germline V gives CDR1 LNHDA, CDR2 SQIVND (reference sequence). The V gene end was trimmed by 7 bases and the J gene end by 4 bases; junction bases not matched to a gene: 10. The CDR3 bases are TGTGCCAGTAAGGGGTCAGCGGGACCTTACAATGAGCAGTTCTTC. As protein: CASKGSAGPYNEQFF. The full variable domain, completed using reference TRBV19 and TRBJ2-1, is DGGITQSPKYLFRKEGQNVTLSCEQNLNHDAMYWYRQDPGQGLRLIYYSQIVNDFQKGDIAEGYSVSREKKESFPLTVTSAQKNPTAFYLCASKGSAGPYNEQFFGPGTRLTVL.

With respect to this clonotype: This may come from a read error, since a much larger clone is one base off. V and J are TRBV6-2 or TRBV6-3 and TRBJ2-3, with D possibly matching TRBD1 (5 bases). CDR1 is MNHEY, CDR2 SVGEGT, per germline. This CDR3 has 14 amino acids. CDR3 nucleotides: TGTGCCAGCAGTGAAGGGGCCCGCACAGATATGCAGTATTTT. Translated, it gives CASSEGARTDMQYF.

The CDR3 DNA reads as TGTGCCAGCAGCGTGCTAGCGGGCGAGCAGTACTTC. Its translation: CASSVLAGEQYF. The gene calls are TRBV7-9 and TRBJ2-7; 8 bases match TRBD2. This CDR3 is 12 amino acids long. V was clipped by 5 bases and J by 6 bases; unmatched bases: 3. CDR1 and CDR2 (germline): SEHNR, FQNEAQ (reference sequence).

The chain couples TRBV5-6 to TRBJ1-2; D not certain. Deletions cut 6 bases from V and 2 bases from J, with 11 bases between. Germline assignment: CDR1 SGHDT and CDR2 YYEEEE. The CDR3 is 13 residues long. The CDR3 here is CASMDWINYGYTF. The CDR3 bases are TGTGCCAGCATGGATTGGATCAACTATGGCTACACCTTC.

At least ten counts were recorded for this clonotype. The rearrangement links TRBV6-2 or TRBV6-3 to TRBJ2-1, with 11 bases aligning to TRBD2. CDR1 is MNHEY, CDR2 SVGEGT, per germline. This CDR3 has 19 residues. The V and J ends lost 5 bases and 1 base, in that order; junction bases with no gene match: 13. CDR3 coding DNA: TGTGCCAGCAGTCAAAGCGTTACTAGCGGGAGTTGGTCCTACAATGAGCAGTTCTTC. Translating it yields CASSQSVTSGSWSYNEQFF.

This clonotype was observed at least ten times. V gene TRBV27 combines with J gene TRBJ2-7; no clear D. Trimming removed 4 bases at V and 4 bases at J, with 14 bases between. The CDR3 extends over 14 amino acids. Germline V CDR1 and CDR2: MNHEY, SMNVEV (reference sequence). The DNA of the CDR3 is TGTGCCAGCAGTTCTGCGGAAGATAAGTACGAGCAGTACTTC. Protein product: CASSSAEDKYEQYF.

This clonotype was counted ten times or more. The CDR3 protein is CASSLVLAGDGNEQFF. CDR3 sequence (DNA): TGTGCCAGCAGCTTAGTTCTAGCGGGAGACGGCAATGAGCAGTTCTTC. V is TRBV11-2 and J is TRBJ2-1; TRBD2 agrees at 10 bases. The germline CDR1 and CDR2 sequences are SGHAT and FQNNGV. V lost 1 base to trimming and J lost 6 bases; unmatched junction nucleotides: 6. The CDR3 covers 16 residues. Variable domain in full (rest from reference TRBV11-2 and TRBJ2-1): EAGVAQSPRYKIIEKRQSVAFWCNPISGHATLYWYQQILGQGPKLLIQFQNNGVVDDSQLPKDRFSAERLKGVDSTLKIQPAKLEDSAVYLCASSLVLAGDGNEQFFGPGTRLTVL.

This chain links TRBV27 with TRBJ2-7, with 12 bases identical to TRBD2. The ends lost 2 bases at V and 5 bases at J; junction bases unmatched: 4. The CDR3 sequence is 15 residues long. Germline V gene data show CDR1 as MNHEY and CDR2 as SMNVEV (reference sequence). CDR3 DNA sequence: TGTGCCAGCAGTTTAAGTCTAGCGGGAGGGCACGAGCAGTACTTC. As protein: CASSLSLAGGHEQYF.

V usage is TRBV7-9 and J usage is TRBJ2-1; D may be TRBD2 (5 bases). This CDR3 spans 15 amino acids. Germline CDR1 and CDR2: SEHNR and FQNEAQ (reference sequence). V gave up 5 bases and J gave up 0 bases, with 11 bases separating them. The CDR3 loop is CASSKAVSSYNEQFF. The DNA for the CDR3 is TGTGCCAGCAGCAAAGCGGTGAGCTCCTACAATGAGCAGTTCTTC.

This clonotype came up a few times. The rearrangement uses TRBV12-5 and TRBJ2-1; D is undetermined. Trimming took off 3 bases at V and 0 bases at J, with 9 bases between the two ends. This CDR3 contains 15 residues. Germline CDR1 LGHNT, CDR2 FRNRAP. CDR3 region: CASGFGSPSYNEQFF. The CDR3 nucleotides read TGTGCTAGTGGTTTCGGGTCTCCCTCCTACAATGAGCAGTTCTTC.

This clonotype showed up many times. The rearrangement links TRBV27 to TRBJ2-1; unclear D gene. The CDR3 totals 13 residues. Germline V gene data show CDR1 as MNHEY and CDR2 as SMNVEV (reference sequence). V was shortened by 3 bases and J by 4 bases, with 7 bases between the two germline ends. In DNA form, the CDR3 reads TGTGCCAGCAGTTTTGCAGGTTACAATGAGCAGTTCTTC. Translated, it gives CASSFAGYNEQFF.

The chain carries TRBV6-1 and TRBJ2-7, with TRBD2 matching 9 bases. Unmatched junction bases numbered 7, after V lost 4 bases and J lost 3 bases. This CDR3 has 15 amino acids. From germline, CDR1 is MNHNS and CDR2 SASEGT. The CDR3 bases are TGTGCCAGCAGTGTTAGCGGGAGAGGGGACTACGAGCAGTACTTC. Its protein product is CASSVSGRGDYEQYF.

This clonotype was observed many times. The V gene is TRBV7-8, the J gene TRBJ1-5; 8 bases line up with TRBD1. Germline V gene sequence: CDR1 SGHVS, CDR2 FQNEAQ. The CDR3 is 15 amino acids. V lost 3 bases to trimming and J lost 10 bases; unmatched junction nucleotides: 11. In DNA, the CDR3 is TGTGCCAGCAGCTTCACCCGACAGGGGCAGGGACCCCAGCATTTT. Amino acid sequence: CASSFTRQGQGPQHF.

This clonotype has a count of ten or more. The chain is built from TRBV28 and TRBJ2-3; TRBD2 agrees at 8 bases. Germline V gene data show CDR1 as MDHEN and CDR2 as SYDVKM. Losses at the gene ends were 6 bases for V and 6 bases for J; bases not matched to a gene: 11. CDR3 length: 15 residues. In DNA form, the CDR3 reads TGTGCCAGCAGCCTCGGACTAGCATCTGATGATACGCAGTATTTT. The encoded protein is CASSLGLASDDTQYF.

This sequence joins TRBV10-3 and TRBJ1-2; 10 positions match TRBD1. Germline assignment: CDR1 ENHRY and CDR2 SYGVKD. The CDR3 sequence is 14 residues long. The J segment lost 13 bases and the V segment lost 0 bases, leaving 8 bases of the junction unmatched. CDR3 protein: CAISESETGGFFTF. The CDR3 DNA is TGTGCCATCAGTGAGTCTGAGACAGGGGGCTTTTTCACCTTC.

This clonotype came up many times. This chain links TRBV27 with TRBJ2-3, with 7 bases aligning to TRBD2. CDR3 length equals 14 residues. V lost 9 bases and J lost 1; bases outside the gene matches: 7. Germline-derived CDR1 and CDR2 are MNHEY and SMNVEV (reference sequence). The CDR3 DNA reads TGTGCCAGTTTGCCTCGGGGGGGCACAGATACGCAGTATTTT. This codes for CASLPRGGTDTQYF.

This clonotype was counted many times. A read error may produce the germline difference seen at one junction end. This chain links TRBV12-3 or TRBV12-4 with TRBJ1-1, with a possible D match to TRBD1 (5 bases). This CDR3 has 14 residues. CDR3 protein: CASILDSLNTEAFF. CDR3 in DNA: TGTGCCAGCATTTTAGACAGCCTGAACACTGAAGCTTTCTTT.

This clonotype has just a few counts. V is TRBV18 and J is TRBJ2-2, with 10 bases fitting TRBD2. This CDR3 is 15 amino acids long. CDR1 is KGHSH, CDR2 LQKENI, per germline. The junction had 8 bases not matched to a gene; V was cut back by 0 bases and J by 13 bases. The CDR3 sequence: CASSPPLAGDSTLFF. The CDR3 coding sequence is TGTGCCAGCTCACCACCGCTAGCGGGAGACAGTACGCTGTTTTTT.